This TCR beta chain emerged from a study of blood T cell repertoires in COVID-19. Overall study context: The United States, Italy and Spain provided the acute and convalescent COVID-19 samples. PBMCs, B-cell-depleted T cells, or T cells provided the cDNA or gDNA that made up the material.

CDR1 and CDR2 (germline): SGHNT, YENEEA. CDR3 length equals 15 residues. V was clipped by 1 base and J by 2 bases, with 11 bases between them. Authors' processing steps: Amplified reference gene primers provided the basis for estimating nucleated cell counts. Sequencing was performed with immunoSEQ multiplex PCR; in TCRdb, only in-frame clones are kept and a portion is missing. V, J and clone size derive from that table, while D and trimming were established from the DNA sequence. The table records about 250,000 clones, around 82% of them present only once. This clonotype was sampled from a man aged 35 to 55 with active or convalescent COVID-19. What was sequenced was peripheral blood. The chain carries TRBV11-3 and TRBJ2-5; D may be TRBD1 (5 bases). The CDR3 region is CASSLGTGWQETQYF. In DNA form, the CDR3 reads TGTGCCAGCAGCTTAGGCACAGGATGGCAAGAGACCCAGTACTTC.